The rows below give T cell receptor beta chains drawn from one sample of a study of cytomegalovirus exposure and HLA in healthy donors. Method: immunoSEQ multiplex PCR; TCRdb's copy keeps in-frame clones and lacks some. Of over 150,000 clones listed, less than 90% are singletons. Input material: PBMCs. The receptors come from a man younger than 30 in good health and CMV-seropositive. CDR3s leave out the opening cysteine and the closing phenylalanine or tryptophan. Each record gives: CDR3 protein, V gene, J gene.

CDR3aa: ASSSPRTSSYEQY; v_gene: TRBV6-5; j_gene: TRBJ2-7
CDR3aa: ASRSSADTQY; v_gene: TRBV27; j_gene: TRBJ2-3
CDR3aa: AWSALDLLRGQPYNEQF; v_gene: TRBV30; j_gene: TRBJ2-1
CDR3aa: ASSSDRGEVGSYNEQF; v_gene: TRBV5-1; j_gene: TRBJ2-1
CDR3aa: ASSPRTSGTQETQY; v_gene: TRBV5-1; j_gene: TRBJ2-5
CDR3aa: ASSNSGTGDTEAF; v_gene: TRBV7-6; j_gene: TRBJ1-1
CDR3aa: ASSLAVGVGNEQF; v_gene: TRBV5-1; j_gene: TRBJ2-1
CDR3aa: ASSLAGTGGGEQF; v_gene: TRBV7-6; j_gene: TRBJ2-1
CDR3aa: ATMRGHNEKLF; v_gene: TRBV6-5; j_gene: TRBJ1-4
CDR3aa: ASRDRGWNEQF; v_gene: TRBV25-1; j_gene: TRBJ2-1
CDR3aa: ASSPVLGPYEQY; v_gene: TRBV5-5; j_gene: TRBJ2-7